What follows are 16 T cell receptor beta chains derived from one specimen sequenced in a study of graft-versus-host responses after intestinal transplantation. Repertoires were generated with immunoSEQ multiplex PCR, while TCRdb's copy carries only in-frame clones and drops some. The profile shows about 120,000 clones, just over 90% of them singletons. No antigens are known for them. The sample consisted of unstimulated CD4+ T cells sorted from spleen or lymph node cells, taken before transplant. The receptors stem from a human donor who was the organ donor for an intestinal transplant.

The chain carries TRBV14 and TRBJ2-5, with 7 bases fitting TRBD1. V lost 4 bases, J lost 4 bases, and 3 bases stayed unmatched. Germline V gene sequence: CDR1 SGHDN, CDR2 FVKESK. This CDR3 has 13 residues. CDR3 sequence: CASSLAGGETQYF. In DNA, the CDR3 is TGTGCCAGCAGCCTGGCAGGGGGAGAGACCCAGTACTTC.

V usage is TRBV5-6 and J usage is TRBJ2-2; D unresolved. The germline gives CDR1 SGHDT, CDR2 YYEEEE. This CDR3 has 16 residues. V dropped 3 bases and J dropped 0 bases, with 12 bases sitting between them. CDR3 residues: CASSSYDTANTGELFF. The CDR3 bases are TGTGCCAGCAGCTCATATGACACAGCGAACACCGGGGAGCTGTTTTTT.

The CDR3 nucleotides are TGCGCCAGCAGCAACGCCCAGGGCCGTGGCTACACCTTC. Translated, it gives CASSNAQGRGYTF. The chain recombines TRBV4-1 with TRBJ1-2; tentative D call: TRBD1 (5 bases). The ends were cut back, 5 bases at V and 7 bases at J, with 14 bases in the middle. The CDR3 contains 13 residues. Germline-derived CDR1 and CDR2 are MGHRA and YSYEKL.

The rearrangement links TRBV4-1 to TRBJ2-7, with TRBD2 matching 12 bases. Trimming took 4 bases from V and 4 from J; bases not matched to a gene: 2. This CDR3 region has 14 residues. CDR1 and CDR2 (germline): MGHRA, YSYEKL. The CDR3 loop is CASSPLAGGYEQYF. The CDR3 DNA reads as TGCGCCAGCAGCCCTCTAGCGGGAGGGTACGAGCAGTACTTC.

The CDR3 DNA follows: TGTGCCACCAGCAGAGTTCAGGGCTGGGGCGAGCAGTACTTC. Translating it yields CATSRVQGWGEQYF. The chain has TRBV15 and TRBJ2-7; D perhaps matches TRBD1 (5 bases). The V and J ends lost 1 base and 6 bases respectively, with 13 bases between them. Germline-derived CDR1 and CDR2 are LNHNV and YYDKDF (reference sequence). The CDR3 is 14 amino acids.

This clone appeared a single time. V gene TRBV7-2 combines with J gene TRBJ2-1; D ambiguous. Looked up from germline, CDR1 is SGHTA and CDR2 is FQGNSA. This CDR3 region has 14 residues. The V gene lost 1 base and the J gene lost 4 bases, with 8 bases spanning the gap. The CDR3 DNA reads as TGTGCCAGCAGCTTAGGAACCGGGTACAATGAGCAGTTCTTC. This codes for CASSLGTGYNEQFF.

V is TRBV27 and J is TRBJ2-1, with 13 bases fitting TRBD2. Trimming took 8 bases from V and 5 from J; bases not matched to a gene: 6. The germline gives CDR1 MNHEY, CDR2 SMNVEV (reference sequence). The CDR3 consists of 15 residues. The CDR3 region has the DNA TGTGCCAGCGGCCGACTAGCGGGGGGAGACAATGAGCAGTTCTTC. Translated: CASGRLAGGDNEQFF.

V and J are TRBV5-6 and TRBJ2-5, with D hard to call. CDR3 size: 15 residues. The V end was cut by 0 bases, the J end by 7 bases, with 16 bases between. Germline V CDR1 and CDR2: SGHDT, YYEEEE. In DNA, the CDR3 is TGTGCCAGCAGCTTGGCCCCGTGGCCCGAAGGGACCCAGTACTTC. Translation gives CASSLAPWPEGTQYF.

This chain connects TRBV9 to TRBJ2-1; the match to TRBD2 covers 9 bases. Unmatched junction bases numbered 6, after V lost 4 bases and J lost 4 bases. Germline CDR1 and CDR2: SGDLS and YYNGEE. CDR3 length equals 15 residues. The CDR3 loop is CASSSRLADYNEQFF. CDR3 DNA: TGTGCCAGCAGCTCCCGACTAGCGGATTACAATGAGCAGTTCTTC.

This sequence joins TRBV19 and TRBJ1-5; a weak D match, TRBD1 (6 bases). Germline V gene lookup returns CDR1 LNHDA and CDR2 SQIVND (reference sequence). With 4 bases removed from V and 0 bases from J, the gap between germline ends came to 10 bases. The CDR3 consists of 15 residues. The CDR3 protein is CASSTRQASNQPQHF. CDR3 DNA: TGTGCCAGTAGTACCCGACAGGCTAGCAATCAGCCCCAGCATTTT.

The rearrangement links TRBV6-1 to TRBJ2-3; a weak D match, TRBD2 (6 bases). The V gene lost 6 bases and the J gene lost 2 bases, with 9 bases spanning the gap. Germline V CDR1 and CDR2: MNHNS, SASEGT. The CDR3 extends over 13 amino acids. The CDR3 is CASRGTSTDTQYF. Written as DNA, the CDR3 is TGTGCCAGCAGGGGGACTTCCACAGATACGCAGTATTTT.

This rearrangement joins TRBV5-5 to TRBJ2-2; D is unresolved. V dropped 3 bases and J dropped 0 bases, with 15 bases sitting between them. The CDR3 runs 17 residues. From germline, CDR1 is SGHKS and CDR2 YYEKEE (reference sequence). The chain's CDR3 is CASSSSRRASNTGELFF. The CDR3 region has the DNA TGTGCCAGCAGCTCCAGCAGACGGGCCTCGAACACCGGGGAGCTGTTTTTT.

The chain uses TRBV7-3 and TRBJ2-2; 8 nucleotides align to TRBD1. Unmatched junction bases numbered 12, after V lost 6 bases and J lost 6 bases. The length of the CDR3 is 16 residues. Germline CDR1 and CDR2: SGHTA and FQGTGA. The CDR3 DNA follows: TGTGCCAGCAGTAGAAAGGGCCAGGGGGCGTCCGGGGAGCTGTTTTTT. Protein product: CASSRKGQGASGELFF.

The rearrangement links TRBV6-5 to TRBJ1-3, with D possibly matching TRBD1 (5 bases). The CDR3 is made up of 15 amino acids. Trimming removed 2 bases at V and 3 bases at J, with 11 bases between. CDR1 and CDR2 from the germline V gene are MNHEY and SVGAGI. The CDR3 region is CASSYRGTLGNTIYF. The CDR3 DNA reads as TGTGCCAGCAGTTACAGGGGAACTCTTGGAAACACCATATATTTT.

The chain recombines TRBV25-1 with TRBJ2-2, with 9 bases matching TRBD1. The germline gives CDR1 MGHDK, CDR2 SYGVNS. J lost 5 bases, V lost 6 bases, and 7 bases had no gene match. The CDR3 consists of 15 residues. CDR3 region: CASSSTGGLTGELFF. As DNA, the CDR3 is TGTGCCAGCAGCTCGACAGGGGGTCTTACCGGGGAGCTGTTTTTT.

This chain uses TRBV7-2 with TRBJ2-2, with D possibly being TRBD1 or TRBD2 (5 bases each). Germline loops: CDR1 SGHTA, CDR2 FQGNSA. This CDR3 region has 15 residues. V was clipped by 4 bases and J by 2 bases, with 11 bases between them. CDR3 sequence (DNA): TGTGCCAGCAGCTCCCTCGGGGCTAACACCGGGGAGCTGTTTTTT. Translated, it gives CASSSLGANTGELFF.